This is a list of T cell receptor beta chains from one sample in a study of OX40 agonist ivuxolimab in advanced cancers. Data came from immunoSEQ multiplex PCR; TCRdb stores just in-frame clones and leaves some out. The repertoire holds 68,000 or so clones, with 82% as singletons. Sequenced material: CD4+ or CD8+ T cells sorted from blood, taken in a trial of the OX40 agonist ivuxolimab. The source of these receptors is an adult with an advanced solid tumor such as melanoma, head and neck, liver or kidney cancer. Both conserved end residues are part of each CDR3. A D gene is named only where the DNA matches it firmly. A row's size may be missing; if present it is once, few, many or a size class.

D gene: TRBD1; clone size: .; J gene: TRBJ1-3; V gene: TRBV11-2; CDR3 DNA: TGTGCCAGCAGCTTAAGGGACAGGGGATCCTCGAGTGGAAACACCATATATTTT; CDR3 protein: CASSLRDRGSSSGNTIYF
D gene: .; clone size: .; J gene: TRBJ2-7; V gene: TRBV7-8; CDR3 DNA: TGTGCCAGCAGCTTACTCGGCCCAGGCGACGAGCAGTACTTC; CDR3 protein: CASSLLGPGDEQYF
D gene: .; clone size: once; J gene: TRBJ2-1; V gene: TRBV7-9; CDR3 DNA: TGTGCCAGCAGTCCGGGAATGCAGGGCGATGAGCAGTTCTTC; CDR3 protein: CASSPGMQGDEQFF
D gene: .; clone size: .; J gene: TRBJ1-1; V gene: TRBV27; CDR3 DNA: TGTGCCAGCAGCCGAACAGGCGGTTCTACAATTGAAGCTTTCTTT; CDR3 protein: CASSRTGGSTIEAFF
D gene: TRBD1; clone size: .; J gene: TRBJ2-5; V gene: TRBV5-4; CDR3 DNA: TGTGCCAGCAGCTTGTCCCAGACAGGGGCAGAGACCCAGTACTTC; CDR3 protein: CASSLSQTGAETQYF
D gene: .; clone size: .; J gene: TRBJ2-1; V gene: TRBV7-9; CDR3 DNA: TGTGCCAGCAGTCTGAGCCAGTACAATGAGCAGTTCTTC; CDR3 protein: CASSLSQYNEQFF
D gene: TRBD1; clone size: .; J gene: TRBJ2-7; V gene: TRBV2; CDR3 DNA: TGTGCCAGCAGCCTCGACAGGGGTGGCGCCTACGAGCAGTACTTC; CDR3 protein: CASSLDRGGAYEQYF
D gene: .; clone size: .; J gene: TRBJ1-3; V gene: TRBV7-2; CDR3 DNA: TGTGCCAGCAGCTTAAAATTCTCTGGAAACACCATATATTTT; CDR3 protein: CASSLKFSGNTIYF
D gene: .; clone size: .; J gene: TRBJ2-7; V gene: TRBV4-3; CDR3 DNA: TGCGCCAGCAGCCAACTCTACGGATCCTCCTACGAGCAGTACTTC; CDR3 protein: CASSQLYGSSYEQYF
D gene: .; clone size: .; J gene: TRBJ2-3; V gene: TRBV5-1; CDR3 DNA: TGCGCCAGCAGCTTGATAGCTACTAGCACAGATACGCAGTATTTT; CDR3 protein: CASSLIATSTDTQYF
D gene: TRBD1; clone size: .; J gene: TRBJ2-1; V gene: TRBV2; CDR3 DNA: TGTGCCAGCAGCGTTGGGACAGCCTACAATGAGCAGTTCTTC; CDR3 protein: CASSVGTAYNEQFF
D gene: .; clone size: .; J gene: TRBJ1-1; V gene: TRBV29-1; CDR3 DNA: TGCAGCGTGGACGGACTTTTAGAGAACACTGAAGCTTTCTTT; CDR3 protein: CSVDGLLENTEAFF
D gene: .; clone size: .; J gene: TRBJ1-2; V gene: TRBV5-1; CDR3 DNA: TGCGCCAGCAGCTCCGGGACTATAGGCTACACCTTC; CDR3 protein: CASSSGTIGYTF
D gene: .; clone size: many; J gene: TRBJ1-4; V gene: TRBV12-5; CDR3 DNA: TGTGCTAGTGGTTTGGACATTGAACTGTTTTTT; CDR3 protein: CASGLDIELFF
D gene: .; clone size: once; J gene: TRBJ2-6; V gene: TRBV19; CDR3 DNA: TGTGCCAGTAGTATAGGGTACGGGATATCTGAGGCCAACGTCCTGACTTTC; CDR3 protein: CASSIGYGISEANVLTF
D gene: TRBD2; clone size: .; J gene: TRBJ2-5; V gene: TRBV27; CDR3 DNA: TGTGCCAGCAGAGGGCCTATTCTAGCGGGGGAGGAGACCCAGTACTTC; CDR3 protein: CASRGPILAGEETQYF
D gene: TRBD2; clone size: .; J gene: TRBJ2-5; V gene: TRBV7-8; CDR3 DNA: TGTGCCAGCAGCTTAGTGCCTAGCGGGGGGAGGGGACAAGAGACCCAGTACTTC; CDR3 protein: CASSLVPSGGRGQETQYF
D gene: .; clone size: .; J gene: TRBJ2-5; V gene: TRBV7-2; CDR3 DNA: TGTGCCAGCAGCTGGGGAACTGAGACCCAGTACTTC; CDR3 protein: CASSWGTETQYF
D gene: TRBD2; clone size: .; J gene: TRBJ2-1; V gene: TRBV10-3; CDR3 DNA: TGTGCCATAGAGAGCGGGAGGGGTCCCACACTCAATGAGCAGTTCTTC; CDR3 protein: CAIESGRGPTLNEQFF
D gene: TRBD2; clone size: .; J gene: TRBJ2-7; V gene: TRBV4-2; CDR3 DNA: TGTGCCAGCAGCCAAGTCGAGCTAGCGGGAGACCACGAGCAGTACTTC; CDR3 protein: CASSQVELAGDHEQYF
D gene: .; clone size: .; J gene: TRBJ2-7; V gene: TRBV5-5; CDR3 DNA: TGTGCCAGCAGCTTGGAGGTTGTCGGGCGCTCCTACGAGCAGTACTTC; CDR3 protein: CASSLEVVGRSYEQYF
D gene: TRBD2; clone size: .; J gene: TRBJ2-1; V gene: TRBV27; CDR3 DNA: TGTGCCAGCAGTTTACCGGGAGGGCCAAATAATGAGCAGTTCTTC; CDR3 protein: CASSLPGGPNNEQFF
D gene: .; clone size: once; J gene: TRBJ1-2; V gene: TRBV27; CDR3 DNA: TGTGCCAGCAGTTACAACGGCTATGGCTACACCTTC; CDR3 protein: CASSYNGYGYTF
D gene: .; clone size: once; J gene: TRBJ2-4; V gene: TRBV23-1; CDR3 DNA: TGCGCCAGCAGTCGCCGTATGAGGAACATTCAGTACTTC; CDR3 protein: CASSRRMRNIQYF
D gene: .; clone size: few; J gene: TRBJ2-2; V gene: TRBV4-2; CDR3 DNA: TGTGCCAGCAGCCAAGGGCTTAAGCATAAGATCCGGGGGCAGAACACCGGGGAGCTGTTTTTT; CDR3 protein: CASSQGLKHKIRGQNTGELFF
D gene: .; clone size: .; J gene: TRBJ2-1; V gene: TRBV27; CDR3 DNA: TGTGCCAGCAGACTGATAGCGGACTCCTACAATGAGCAGTTCTTC; CDR3 protein: CASRLIADSYNEQFF
D gene: TRBD2; clone size: .; J gene: TRBJ2-2; V gene: TRBV7-8; CDR3 DNA: TGTGCCAGCAGCTTGAATAGCGGGGGGGTTCGACCGCTGTTTTTT; CDR3 protein: CASSLNSGGVRPLFF
D gene: .; clone size: .; J gene: TRBJ1-4; V gene: TRBV19; CDR3 DNA: TGTGCCAGTAGTAACGGTCGGCAAAGCTTGTTTTTT; CDR3 protein: CASSNGRQSLFF
D gene: .; clone size: few; J gene: TRBJ1-1; V gene: TRBV21-1; CDR3 DNA: TGTGCCAGCAGCAACTACACGGACACTGAAGCTTTCTTT; CDR3 protein: CASSNYTDTEAFF
D gene: TRBD1; clone size: once; J gene: TRBJ2-1; V gene: TRBV19; CDR3 DNA: TGTGCCAGTAGTCGGAACAGGGGGCCTTACAATGAGCAGTTCTTC; CDR3 protein: CASSRNRGPYNEQFF
D gene: .; clone size: .; J gene: TRBJ1-1; V gene: TRBV6-6; CDR3 DNA: TGTGCCAGCGGACCGGGGGGTAGTAACACTGAAGCTTTCTTT; CDR3 protein: CASGPGGSNTEAFF
D gene: .; clone size: .; J gene: TRBJ2-2; V gene: TRBV2; CDR3 DNA: TGTGCCAGCAGTGAAGTCAGGAACACCGGGGAGCTGTTTTTT; CDR3 protein: CASSEVRNTGELFF